The rows below give T cell receptor beta chains drawn from one sample of a study of neoadjuvant anti-PD-1 for oral cavity cancer. Sequenced by immunoSEQ multiplex PCR; TCRdb stores in-frame clones only, minus some. The data contain over 5,500 clones, nearly 55% of them seen just once; the ten biggest clones take up approximately 6%. The sample here was tumor tissue, taken before nivolumab (anti-PD-1) treatment. Receptor source: a person between 40 and 79 years old with oral cavity squamous cell carcinoma. CDR3s include the opening cysteine and the closing phenylalanine or tryptophan. The order of the fields is V gene, clone size, J gene, D gene, CDR3 protein, CDR3 DNA. A D gene is named only where the DNA matches it firmly. Clone size is given for some rows only: seen once, a few or many times, or a class if the clone is expanded.

>TRBV5-1|-|TRBJ2-3|-
CASSGQATDTQYF
TGCGCCAGCAGCGGGCAGGCTACAGATACGCAGTATTTT
>TRBV5-1|-|TRBJ2-5|-
CASTRTPQETQYF
TGCGCCAGCACACGGACTCCCCAAGAGACCCAGTACTTC
>TRBV27|-|TRBJ2-7|TRBD1
CASSTRQGRDEQYF
TGTGCCAGCAGTACCCGACAGGGAAGAGACGAGCAGTACTTC
>TRBV5-6|-|TRBJ2-5|-
CASSLGWMKGETQYF
TGTGCCAGCAGCTTGGGGTGGATGAAGGGGGAGACCCAGTACTTC
>TRBV2|-|TRBJ1-1|-
CASSGLGGGSEAFF
TGTGCCAGCAGTGGACTCGGGGGAGGGTCTGAAGCTTTCTTT
>TRBV10-3|-|TRBJ1-3|-
CAISTSRNTIYF
TGTGCCATCAGTACGAGCAGAAACACCATATATTTT
>TRBV6-1|-|TRBJ2-5|-
CASSLGPKETQYF
TGTGCCAGCAGCCTAGGGCCTAAAGAGACCCAGTACTTC
>TRBV11-2|few|TRBJ1-6|-
CASSLGTGSSPLHF
TGTGCCAGCAGCTTAGGAACAGGGAGTTCACCCCTCCACTTT
>TRBV7-8|-|TRBJ2-5|-
CASSLAQRETQYF
TGTGCCAGCAGCTTAGCGCAACGGGAGACCCAGTACTTC
>TRBV7-8|few|TRBJ2-1|TRBD2
CASSLQRTGGLYNEQFF
TGTGCCAGCAGCTTACAAAGGACGGGGGGGCTCTACAATGAGCAGTTCTTC
>TRBV28|-|TRBJ1-3|-
CASSFRSGNTIYF
TGTGCCAGCAGTTTCCGCTCTGGAAACACCATATATTTT
>TRBV29-1|-|TRBJ2-1|TRBD2
CSVGRSGSAMEQFF
TGCAGCGTTGGTAGAAGCGGGAGCGCCATGGAGCAGTTCTTC
>TRBV18|-|TRBJ1-1|-
CASSLAGSGGNTEAFF
TGTGCCAGCTCACTCGCCGGGTCCGGGGGGAACACTGAAGCTTTCTTT
>TRBV4-2|-|TRBJ2-3|TRBD2
CASSLGNREDGDTQYF
TGTGCCAGCAGCTTGGGAAACCGGGAGGACGGAGATACGCAGTATTTT
>TRBV4-1|few|TRBJ2-1|-
CASSSSDRYNEQFF
TGCGCCAGCAGCTCCTCGGACAGATACAATGAGCAGTTCTTC
>TRBV21-1|-|TRBJ2-5|-
CASSKEGGSLQETQYF
TGTGCCAGCAGCAAAGAGGGCGGGTCTCTGCAAGAGACCCAGTACTTC
>TRBV4-2|-|TRBJ2-5|TRBD2
CASSQITGGETQYF
TGTGCCAGCAGCCAAATAACGGGAGGAGAGACCCAGTACTTC
>TRBV29-1|few|TRBJ2-7|-
CSAQGPVIGEQYF
TGCAGCGCCCAGGGACCGGTAATTGGCGAGCAGTACTTC
>TRBV19|-|TRBJ2-5|TRBD1
CASMVGTGAAGTQYF
TGTGCCAGTATGGTAGGGACAGGGGCCGCTGGCACCCAGTACTTC
>TRBV27|-|TRBJ1-6|-
CASSWDGYNSPLHF
TGTGCCAGCAGTTGGGATGGATATAATTCACCCCTCCACTTT
>TRBV28|once|TRBJ2-7|-
CASSSSFEQYF
TGTGCCAGCAGCTCGAGTTTCGAGCAGTACTTC
>TRBV28|-|TRBJ1-1|-
CASSLEGRTEAFF
TGTGCCAGCAGTCTCGAAGGGAGGACTGAAGCTTTCTTT
>TRBV18|medium-sized|TRBJ1-5|-
CASSIEGGNQPQHF
TGTGCCAGCTCAATCGAGGGTGGCAATCAGCCCCAGCATTTT
>TRBV14|-|TRBJ1-1|-
CASSRRGGVRTEAFF
TGTGCCAGCAGCCGACGTGGCGGGGTTAGGACTGAAGCTTTCTTT
>TRBV18|-|TRBJ2-7|-
CASSGETYEQYF
TGTGCCAGCTCGGGGGAAACCTACGAGCAGTACTTC
>TRBV4-1|-|TRBJ1-1|TRBD1
CASSSRTGNTEAFF
TGCGCCAGCAGCTCACGGACAGGGAACACTGAAGCTTTCTTT
>TRBV6-6|-|TRBJ2-7|TRBD2
CASSYSIASGSSEQYF
TGTGCCAGCAGTTACTCGATAGCTAGCGGGAGTTCCGAGCAGTACTTC
>TRBV29-1|-|TRBJ2-2|-
CSVDGVGSAGELFF
TGCAGCGTTGACGGGGTAGGAAGCGCCGGGGAGCTGTTTTTT
>TRBV7-8|-|TRBJ1-4|-
CASSFRGRSIEKLFF
TGTGCCAGCAGCTTCAGGGGTCGGTCGATAGAAAAACTGTTTTTT
>TRBV5-4|-|TRBJ2-1|TRBD1
CASSLVGTGGYEQFF
TGTGCCAGCAGCTTGGTAGGAACAGGGGGGTATGAGCAGTTCTTC
>TRBV28|-|TRBJ2-2|-
CASSTPDTGELFF
TGTGCCAGCAGTACTCCAGACACCGGGGAGCTGTTTTTT
>TRBV28|-|TRBJ1-4|-
CASSLSALNEKLFF
TGTGCCAGCAGTTTGTCGGCCCTTAATGAAAAACTGTTTTTT
>TRBV11-2|-|TRBJ2-3|TRBD2
CASSRLRSSGRGTDTQYF
TGTGCCAGCAGCCGGCTGAGGAGTAGCGGGAGAGGCACAGATACGCAGTATTTT
>TRBV5-1|-|TRBJ2-7|TRBD2
CASSGTSGSYEQYF
TGCGCCAGCAGCGGGACTAGCGGGAGTTACGAGCAGTACTTC
>TRBV11-2|-|TRBJ1-1|-
CASSSYVGDTEAFF
TGTGCCAGCAGCTCATATGTAGGGGACACTGAAGCTTTCTTT
>TRBV5-6|-|TRBJ1-4|-
CASSLGATGILFF
TGTGCCAGCAGCTTGGGTGCAACAGGGATCCTGTTTTTT
>TRBV28|-|TRBJ1-4|-
CASQTDPTNEKLFF
TGTGCCAGCCAGACCGACCCAACTAATGAAAAACTGTTTTTT
>TRBV19|-|TRBJ1-1|-
CASSMGGNTEAFF
TGTGCCAGTAGTATGGGCGGGAACACTGAAGCTTTCTTT
>TRBV9|once|TRBJ2-3|-
CASSVIVTDTQYF
TGTGCCAGCAGCGTTATAGTTACAGATACGCAGTATTTT
>TRBV9|once|TRBJ2-1|-
CASSGNEQFF
TGTGCCAGCAGTGGGAATGAGCAGTTCTTC
>TRBV19|-|TRBJ2-4|-
CATKDRRETKNIQYF
TGTGCCACTAAGGACAGGAGGGAGACCAAAAACATTCAGTACTTC